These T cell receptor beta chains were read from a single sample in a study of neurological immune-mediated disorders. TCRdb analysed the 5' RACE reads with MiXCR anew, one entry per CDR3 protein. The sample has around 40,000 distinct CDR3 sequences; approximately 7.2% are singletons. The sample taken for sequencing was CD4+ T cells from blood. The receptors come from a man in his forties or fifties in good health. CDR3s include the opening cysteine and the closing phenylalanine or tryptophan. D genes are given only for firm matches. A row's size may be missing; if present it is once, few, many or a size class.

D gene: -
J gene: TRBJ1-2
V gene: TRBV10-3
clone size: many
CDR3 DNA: TGTGCCATCAGTGTTGGACAATATGGCTACACCTTC
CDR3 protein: CAISVGQYGYTF

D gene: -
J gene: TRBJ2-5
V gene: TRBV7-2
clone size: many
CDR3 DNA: TGTGCCAGCAGCTCCCTCCACGGGGAGACCCAGTACTTC
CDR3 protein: CASSSLHGETQYF

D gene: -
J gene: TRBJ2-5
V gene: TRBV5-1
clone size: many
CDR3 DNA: TGCGCCAGCAGCTCAATCCAGCGGGTCGAGACCCAGTACTTC
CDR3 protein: CASSSIQRVETQYF

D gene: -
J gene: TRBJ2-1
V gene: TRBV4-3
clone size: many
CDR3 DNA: TGCGCCAGCAGCCAGGCTAGCGTGAGCAATGAGCAGTTCTTC
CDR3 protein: CASSQASVSNEQFF

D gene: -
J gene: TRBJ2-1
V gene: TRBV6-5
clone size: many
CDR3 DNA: TGTGCCAGCAGTTACTCAAGCGGGCGGTTGCTGTTCTTC
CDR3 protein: CASSYSSGRLLFF

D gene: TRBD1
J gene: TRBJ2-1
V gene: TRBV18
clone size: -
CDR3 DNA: TGTGCCAGCTCACCGGGACAGACCTCAGTGAATGAGCAGTTCTTC
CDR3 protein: CASSPGQTSVNEQFF

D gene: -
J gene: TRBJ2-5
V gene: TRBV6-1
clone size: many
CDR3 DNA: TGTGCCAGCAGTCGGGGAGCGGCTGTAAGCGGAGAGACCCAGTACTTC
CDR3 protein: CASSRGAAVSGETQYF

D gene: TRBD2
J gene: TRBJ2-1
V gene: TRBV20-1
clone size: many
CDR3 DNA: TGCAGTGCTAGGAGACTAGCGGGAGAGGTCAATGAGCAGTTCTTC
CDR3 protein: CSARRLAGEVNEQFF

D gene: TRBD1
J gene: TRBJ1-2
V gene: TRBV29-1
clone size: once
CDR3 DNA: TGCAGCATTTACAGGGGGCCCTATGGCTACACCTTC
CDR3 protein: CSIYRGPYGYTF

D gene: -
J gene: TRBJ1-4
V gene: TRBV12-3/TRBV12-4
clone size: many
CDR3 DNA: TGTGCCAGCAGTCCCTCCGGGGGGGGGAGTGGGGAAAAACTGTTTTTT
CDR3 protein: CASSPSGGGSGEKLFF

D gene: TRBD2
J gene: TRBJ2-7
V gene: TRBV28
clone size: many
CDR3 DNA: TGTGCCAGCAACCCCGCCGGGGGGGGGGATTTCTACGAGCAGTACTTC
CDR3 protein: CASNPAGGGDFYEQYF

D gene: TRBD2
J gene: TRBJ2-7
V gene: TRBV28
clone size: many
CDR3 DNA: TGTGCCAGCCAACGAAGCGGGGACTACGAGCAGTACTTC
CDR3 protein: CASQRSGDYEQYF

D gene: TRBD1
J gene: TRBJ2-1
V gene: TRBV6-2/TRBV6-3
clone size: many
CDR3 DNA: TGTGCCAGCAGTTACCATACAGGGGGCTTTTACTACAATGAGCAGTTCTTC
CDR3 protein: CASSYHTGGFYYNEQFF

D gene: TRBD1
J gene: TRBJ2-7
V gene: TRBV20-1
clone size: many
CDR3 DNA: TGCAGTGCTGTCGACAGGGGGGCCTACGAGCAGTACTTC
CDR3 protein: CSAVDRGAYEQYF

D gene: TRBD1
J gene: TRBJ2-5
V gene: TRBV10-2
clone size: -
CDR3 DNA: TGCGCCAGCAGTGACCGGGACAGGGGACAAGAGACCCAGTACTTC
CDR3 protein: CASSDRDRGQETQYF

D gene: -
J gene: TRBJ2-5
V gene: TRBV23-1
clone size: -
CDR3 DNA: TGCGCCAGCAGTCAATCGGGGAAGCGGACCAAGCGCGGGGACCAAGAGACCCAGTACTTC
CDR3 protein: CASSQSGKRTKRGDQETQYF

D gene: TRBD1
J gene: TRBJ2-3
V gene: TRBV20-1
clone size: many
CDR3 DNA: TGCAGTGCTACCGACGCCTTGGACAGGGATCGCTCAGATACGCAGTATTTT
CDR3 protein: CSATDALDRDRSDTQYF

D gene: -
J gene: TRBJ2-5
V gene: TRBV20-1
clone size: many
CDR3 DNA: TGCAGTGCTTGGGATCTCGTAGAGACCCAGTACTTC
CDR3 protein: CSAWDLVETQYF

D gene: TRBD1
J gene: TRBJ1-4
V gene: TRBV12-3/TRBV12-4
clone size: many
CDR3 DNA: TGTGCCAGCACAATGACAGGGAGGGATGAAAAACTGTTTTTT
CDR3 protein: CASTMTGRDEKLFF

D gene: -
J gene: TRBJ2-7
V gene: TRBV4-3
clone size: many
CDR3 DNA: TGCGCCAGCAGCCAAGATTATCTAGCGAGCTCCTACGAGCAGTACTTC
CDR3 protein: CASSQDYLASSYEQYF

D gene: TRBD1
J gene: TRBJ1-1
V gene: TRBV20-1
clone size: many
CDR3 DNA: TGCAGTGCTGTCCGACCGGGACAGGGGACTGAAGCTTTCTTT
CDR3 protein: CSAVRPGQGTEAFF

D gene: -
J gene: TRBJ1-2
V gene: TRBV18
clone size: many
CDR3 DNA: TGTGCCAGCTCTGCCACTGCTACACAGGCTAACTATGGCTACACCTTC
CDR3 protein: CASSATATQANYGYTF

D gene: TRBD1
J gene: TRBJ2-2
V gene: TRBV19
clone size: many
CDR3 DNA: TGTGCCAGTAGCATATCACAGGGGACCACCGGGGAGCTGTTTTTT
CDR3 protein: CASSISQGTTGELFF

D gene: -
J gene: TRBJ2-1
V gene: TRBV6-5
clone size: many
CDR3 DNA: TGTGCCAGCAGCCCAACCGGGACCGGCGTTTATGAGCAGTTCTTC
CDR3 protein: CASSPTGTGVYEQFF

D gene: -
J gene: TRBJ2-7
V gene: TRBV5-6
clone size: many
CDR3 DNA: TGTGCCAGCAGCTTGAGGCGGGTCGGGAGCGAGCAGTACTTC
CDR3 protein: CASSLRRVGSEQYF

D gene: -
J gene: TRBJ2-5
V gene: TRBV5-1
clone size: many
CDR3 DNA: TGCGCCAGCAGCTCGGAGTATCAAGAGACCCAGTACTTC
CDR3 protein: CASSSEYQETQYF

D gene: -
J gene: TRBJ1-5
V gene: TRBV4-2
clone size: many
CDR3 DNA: TGTGCCAGCAGCCAAGGGGAGTCCCAGCCCCAGCATTTT
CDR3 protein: CASSQGESQPQHF

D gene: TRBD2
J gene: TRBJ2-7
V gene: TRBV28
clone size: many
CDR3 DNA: TGTGCCAGCAGACTAGCGGGGACCTACGAGCAGTACTTC
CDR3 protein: CASRLAGTYEQYF

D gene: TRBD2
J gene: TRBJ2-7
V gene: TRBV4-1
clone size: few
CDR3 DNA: TGCGCCAGCAGCAAAGGACTAGCGGGAGGAAGCTCCTACGAGCAGTACTTC
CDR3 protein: CASSKGLAGGSSYEQYF

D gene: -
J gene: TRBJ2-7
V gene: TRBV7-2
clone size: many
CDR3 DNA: TGTGCCAGCAGCTTAAACAGGGCCTACGAGCAGTACTTC
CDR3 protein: CASSLNRAYEQYF

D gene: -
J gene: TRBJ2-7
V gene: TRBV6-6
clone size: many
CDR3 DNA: TGTGCCAGCAGTTATTACAGGGAAAACTACGAGCAGTACTTC
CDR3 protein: CASSYYRENYEQYF

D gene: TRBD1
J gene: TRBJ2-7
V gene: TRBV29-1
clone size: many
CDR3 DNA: TGCAGCGTTTCAGGGGGCTTTTCCTACGAGCAGTACTTC
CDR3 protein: CSVSGGFSYEQYF

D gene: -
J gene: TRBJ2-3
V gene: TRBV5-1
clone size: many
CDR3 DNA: TGCGCCAGCAGCTTAATGGGACTGCCCACAGATACGCAGTATTTT
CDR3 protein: CASSLMGLPTDTQYF

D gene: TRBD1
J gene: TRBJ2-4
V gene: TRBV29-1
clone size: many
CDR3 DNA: TGCAGCGCACGACAGGGGACAGACATTCAGTACTTC
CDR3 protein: CSARQGTDIQYF

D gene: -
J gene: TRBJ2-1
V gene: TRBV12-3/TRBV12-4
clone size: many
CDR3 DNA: TGTGCCACCTCAGGAGGATTCTCCTACAATGAGCAGTTCTTC
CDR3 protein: CATSGGFSYNEQFF

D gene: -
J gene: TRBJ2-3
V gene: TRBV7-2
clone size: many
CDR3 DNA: TGTGCCAGCAGCTTAGCGGAAGTGAATACGCAGTATTTT
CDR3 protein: CASSLAEVNTQYF

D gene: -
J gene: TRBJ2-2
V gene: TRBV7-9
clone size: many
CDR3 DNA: TGTGCCAGCAGCTTTGGTTCCACCGGGGAGCTGTTTTTT
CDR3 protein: CASSFGSTGELFF

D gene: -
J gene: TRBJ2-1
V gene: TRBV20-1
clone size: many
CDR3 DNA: TGCAGTGCCACCCGTGCCGACAGGGCGGGGAATGAGCAGTTCTTC
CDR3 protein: CSATRADRAGNEQFF

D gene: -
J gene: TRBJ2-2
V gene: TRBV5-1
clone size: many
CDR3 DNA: TGCGCCAGCACCCTCGGGACACCGAACACCGGGGAGCTGTTTTTT
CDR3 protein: CASTLGTPNTGELFF

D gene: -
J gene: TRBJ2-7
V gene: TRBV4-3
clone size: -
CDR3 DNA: TGCGCCAGCAGCCAAGATGCACAGGACTCCTACGAGCAGTACTTC
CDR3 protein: CASSQDAQDSYEQYF

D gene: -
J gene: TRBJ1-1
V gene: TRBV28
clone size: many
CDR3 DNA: TGTGCCAGCAGTTTGGTCATGTCGGGCACTGAAGCTTTCTTT
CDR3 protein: CASSLVMSGTEAFF

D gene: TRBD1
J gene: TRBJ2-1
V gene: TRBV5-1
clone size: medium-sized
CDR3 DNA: TGCGCCAGCAGCGAGACAGGGTTCAATGAGCAGTTCTTC
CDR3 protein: CASSETGFNEQFF

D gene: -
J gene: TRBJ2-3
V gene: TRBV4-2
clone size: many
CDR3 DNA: TGTGCCAGCAGCCAAGACGACATAGGGGGTACGCAGTATTTT
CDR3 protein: CASSQDDIGGTQYF

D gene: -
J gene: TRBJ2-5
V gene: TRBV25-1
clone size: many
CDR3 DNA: TGTGCCAGCAGTGTAGGAGAGACCCAGTACTTC
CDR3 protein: CASSVGETQYF

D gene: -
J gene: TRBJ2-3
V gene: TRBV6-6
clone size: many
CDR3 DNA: TGTGCCAGCAGTTACTCGAAGGCAGCAGATACGCAGTATTTT
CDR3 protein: CASSYSKAADTQYF

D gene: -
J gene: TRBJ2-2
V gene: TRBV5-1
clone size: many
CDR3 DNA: TGCGCCAGCAGCTTGGGGTGGGCCGTCGGGACCGGGGAGCTGTTTTTT
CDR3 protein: CASSLGWAVGTGELFF

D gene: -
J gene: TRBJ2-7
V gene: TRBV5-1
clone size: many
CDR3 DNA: TGCGCCAGCAGCTTTAACGGGGGCTCCTACGAGCAGTACTTC
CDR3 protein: CASSFNGGSYEQYF

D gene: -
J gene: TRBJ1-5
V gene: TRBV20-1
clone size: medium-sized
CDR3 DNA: TGCAGTGCTATGGAAGGGGACCCGCCCCAGCATTTT
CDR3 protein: CSAMEGDPPQHF